This T cell receptor beta chain was observed in a study of OX40 agonist ivuxolimab in advanced cancers. Findings and limits, study-wide: Undetermined was the antigen specificity of the expanded peripheral T cells.

The V segment lost 5 bases and the J segment 1 base; nucleotides outside the gene matches: 3. CDR3 length equals 14 residues. The germline gives CDR1 LNHDA, CDR2 SQIVND (reference sequence). Method: immunoSEQ multiplex PCR; TCRdb's copy keeps in-frame clones and lacks some. The table includes over 25,000 clones, 82% detected once. As to this clone: Its antigen is as yet unknown.

Sequencing used CD4+ or CD8+ T cells sorted from blood, obtained in a trial of the OX40 agonist ivuxolimab. The gene calls are TRBV19 and TRBJ2-7; TRBD1 matches at 9 bases. This clonotype was sampled from an adult with an advanced solid tumor such as melanoma, head and neck, liver or kidney cancer. The CDR3 bases are TGTGCCAGTAGTTCTGGGACAGGGTCCTACGAGCAGTACTTC. It specifies CASSSGTGSYEQYF.